This TCR beta chain was captured by sequencing in a study of STAT5B mutations in CD4+ large granular lymphocyte leukemia. Study at large: Healthy donors showed HLA-associated enrichment of the CDR3 'QG' motif.

The germline gives CDR1 SGHRS, CDR2 YFSETQ. The V and J ends lost 4 bases and 6 bases, in that order; junction bases with no gene match: 10. The CDR3 contains 14 residues. Worth noting for this clone: The target antigen is unknown.

General study results and limits: Patient CD4-sorted repertoires stayed more clonal than healthy ones after leukemic-clone removal.

The assay was immunoSEQ multiplex PCR, and TCRdb's table has in-frame clones only and misses some. The sample yields about 40,000 clones, about four fifths seen once. The chain uses TRBV5-1 and TRBJ2-7; 7 bases map to TRBD2. Sequences were obtained from CD4+ T cells from blood buffy coats. This TCR derives from a human donor in good health. CDR3 sequence reads: CASSREARRSEQYF. CDR3 DNA sequence: TGCGCCAGCAGCCGGGAGGCCCGGAGGTCCGAGCAGTACTTC.